These 3 T cell receptor beta chains were sequenced from one sample in a study of human T cells and chemical hapten exposure. TCRdb reanalysed the RACE reads using MiXCR and keeps one entry per CDR3 protein. The sample has 40,000 to 50,000 distinct CDR3 sequences; roughly an eighth are singletons. Described time point: pre-sensitization, week 0. The treatment: therapeutic diphenylcyclopropenone sensitization with weekly scalp DPC. Source: whole blood, taken in connection with sensitization to the hapten diphenylcyclopropenone (DPC). The source of these receptors is a woman between 25 and 40 years old with alopecia areata. Some clones in this sample may be carry-over from other donors' samples.

This clonotype was detected only a few times. This chain connects TRBV20-1 to TRBJ2-7, with 8 bases aligning to TRBD1. Looked up from germline, CDR1 is DFQATT and CDR2 is SNEGSKA (reference sequence). The CDR3 length is 14 residues. With V trimmed by 5 bases and J by 5 bases, 11 bases remained unmatched. DNA of the CDR3: TGCAGTGCTGATGACAGGGGAGTGGGCGACGAGCAGTACTTC. This sequence encodes CSADDRGVGDEQYF.

The table lists this clonotype with a few counts. The chain joins TRBV20-1 to TRBJ2-7, with 11 bases lining up with TRBD2. Germline V gene sequence: CDR1 DFQATT, CDR2 SNEGSKA (reference sequence). The trim removed 1 base at V and 3 bases at J, leaving 11 bases unmatched. This CDR3 region has 17 residues. In DNA, the CDR3 is TGCAGTGCTAGAGGAGGGACTAGCGGATGGGGGGTCTACGAGCAGTACTTC. This gives the protein CSARGGTSGWGVYEQYF.

This clonotype was seen more than once but under ten times. This chain joins TRBV7-2 and TRBJ1-5; no clear D. Trimming pared 2 bases from V and 3 bases from J, leaving 11 bases between. Germline V CDR1 and CDR2: SGHTA, FQGNSA. The length of the CDR3 is 15 residues. The CDR3 region has the DNA TGTGCCAGCAGCTTAAGCACGCACAACAATCAGCCCCAGCATTTT. Translated, it gives CASSLSTHNNQPQHF.